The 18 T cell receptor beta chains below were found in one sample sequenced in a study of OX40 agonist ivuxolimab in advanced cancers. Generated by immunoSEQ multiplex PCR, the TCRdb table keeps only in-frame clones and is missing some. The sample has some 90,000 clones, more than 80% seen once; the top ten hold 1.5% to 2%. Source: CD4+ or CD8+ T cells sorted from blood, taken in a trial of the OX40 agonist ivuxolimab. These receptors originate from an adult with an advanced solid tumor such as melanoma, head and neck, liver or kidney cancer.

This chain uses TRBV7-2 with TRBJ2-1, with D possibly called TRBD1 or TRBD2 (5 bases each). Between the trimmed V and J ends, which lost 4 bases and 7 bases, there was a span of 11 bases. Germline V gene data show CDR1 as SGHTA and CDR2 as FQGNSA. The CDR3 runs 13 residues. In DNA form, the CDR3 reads TGTGCCAGCAGCTGGGGGTTTGGGAATGAGCAGTTCTTC. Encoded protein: CASSWGFGNEQFF.

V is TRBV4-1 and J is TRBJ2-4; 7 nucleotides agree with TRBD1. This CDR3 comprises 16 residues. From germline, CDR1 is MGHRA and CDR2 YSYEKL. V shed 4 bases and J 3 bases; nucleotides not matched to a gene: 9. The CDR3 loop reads CASSPETGTVKNIQYF. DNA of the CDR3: TGCGCCAGCAGCCCTGAAACTGGGACAGTCAAAAACATTCAGTACTTC.

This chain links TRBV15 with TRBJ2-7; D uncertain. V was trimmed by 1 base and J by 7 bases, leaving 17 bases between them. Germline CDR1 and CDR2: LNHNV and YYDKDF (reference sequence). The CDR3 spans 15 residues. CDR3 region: CATSRGLGVGFEQYF. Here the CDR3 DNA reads TGTGCCACCAGCAGAGGCCTCGGAGTTGGTTTTGAGCAGTACTTC.

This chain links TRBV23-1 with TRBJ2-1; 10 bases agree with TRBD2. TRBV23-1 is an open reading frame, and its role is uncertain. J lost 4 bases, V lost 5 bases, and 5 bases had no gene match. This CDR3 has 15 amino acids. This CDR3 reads CASSEWTSGYNEQFF. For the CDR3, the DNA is TGCGCCAGCAGTGAATGGACTAGCGGATACAATGAGCAGTTCTTC.

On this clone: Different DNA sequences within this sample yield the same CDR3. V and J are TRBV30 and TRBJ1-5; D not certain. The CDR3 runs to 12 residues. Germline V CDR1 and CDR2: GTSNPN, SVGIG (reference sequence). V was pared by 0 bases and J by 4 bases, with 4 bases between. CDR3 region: CAWSVLNQPQHF. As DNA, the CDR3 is TGTGCCTGGAGTGTTCTGAATCAGCCCCAGCATTTT.

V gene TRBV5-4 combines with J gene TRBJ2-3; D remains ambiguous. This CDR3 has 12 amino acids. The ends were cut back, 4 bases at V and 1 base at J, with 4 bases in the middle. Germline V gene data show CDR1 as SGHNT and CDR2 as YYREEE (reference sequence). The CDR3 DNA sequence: TGTGCCAGCAGCGTCCGCACAGATACGCAGTATTTT. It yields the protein CASSVRTDTQYF.

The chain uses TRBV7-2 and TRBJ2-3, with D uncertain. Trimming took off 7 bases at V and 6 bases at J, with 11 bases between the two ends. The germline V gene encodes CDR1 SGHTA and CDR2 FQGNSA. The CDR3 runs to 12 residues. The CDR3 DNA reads TGTGCCAGCAAATTGGATGGGGATACGCAGTATTTT. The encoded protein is CASKLDGDTQYF.

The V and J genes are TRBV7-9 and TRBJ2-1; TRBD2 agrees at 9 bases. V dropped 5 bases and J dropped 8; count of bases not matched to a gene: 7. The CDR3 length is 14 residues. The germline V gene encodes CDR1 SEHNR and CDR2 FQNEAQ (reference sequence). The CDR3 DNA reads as TGTGCCAGCAGCCCACGTAGCGGGAGAGATGAGCAGTTCTTC. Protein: CASSPRSGRDEQFF.

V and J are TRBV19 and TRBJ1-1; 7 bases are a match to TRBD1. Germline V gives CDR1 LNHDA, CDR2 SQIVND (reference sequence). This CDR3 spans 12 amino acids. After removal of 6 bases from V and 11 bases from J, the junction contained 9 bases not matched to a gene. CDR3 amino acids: CASSPRGRRAFF. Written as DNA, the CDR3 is TGTGCCAGTAGCCCAAGGGGGCGGCGGGCTTTCTTT.

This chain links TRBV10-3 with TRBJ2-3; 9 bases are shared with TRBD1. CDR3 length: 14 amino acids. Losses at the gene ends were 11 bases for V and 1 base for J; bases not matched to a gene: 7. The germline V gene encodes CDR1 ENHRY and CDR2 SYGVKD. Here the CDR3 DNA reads TGTGCCTCAGGGACAGGGCAAGGCACAGATACGCAGTATTTT. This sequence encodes CASGTGQGTDTQYF.

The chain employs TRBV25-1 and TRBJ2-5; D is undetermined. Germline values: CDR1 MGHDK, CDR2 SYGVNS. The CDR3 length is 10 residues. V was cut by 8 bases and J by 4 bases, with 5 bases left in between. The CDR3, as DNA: TGTGCCAGCGGCCTAGAGACCCAGTACTTC. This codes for CASGLETQYF.

The CDR3 DNA is TGTGCCAGCTCACGACCGGGGGGATTCCAAGAGACCCAGTACTTC. Protein sequence: CASSRPGGFQETQYF. The V gene is TRBV18, the J gene TRBJ2-5; 7 nucleotides align to TRBD2. CDR3 size: 15 residues. The J segment lost 1 base and the V segment lost 4 bases, leaving 6 bases of the junction unmatched. The germline gives CDR1 KGHSH, CDR2 LQKENI.

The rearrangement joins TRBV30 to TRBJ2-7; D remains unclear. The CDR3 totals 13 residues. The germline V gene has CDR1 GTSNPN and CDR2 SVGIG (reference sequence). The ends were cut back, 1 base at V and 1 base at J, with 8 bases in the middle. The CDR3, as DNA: TGTGCCTGGAGTGCCGGCAATTCCTACGAGCAGTACTTC. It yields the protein CAWSAGNSYEQYF.

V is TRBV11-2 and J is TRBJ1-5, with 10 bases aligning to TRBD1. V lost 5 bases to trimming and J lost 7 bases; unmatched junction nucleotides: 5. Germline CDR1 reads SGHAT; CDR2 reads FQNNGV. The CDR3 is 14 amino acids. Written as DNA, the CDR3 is TGTGCCAGCAGCCTCGGGACAGGGGAACAGCCCCAGCATTTT. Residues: CASSLGTGEQPQHF.

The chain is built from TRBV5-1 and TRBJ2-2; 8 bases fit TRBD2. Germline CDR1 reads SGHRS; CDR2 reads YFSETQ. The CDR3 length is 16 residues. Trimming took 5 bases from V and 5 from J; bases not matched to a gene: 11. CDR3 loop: CASRASLAGLTGELFF. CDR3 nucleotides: TGCGCCAGCAGAGCCTCTCTAGCGGGCTTAACCGGGGAGCTGTTTTTT.

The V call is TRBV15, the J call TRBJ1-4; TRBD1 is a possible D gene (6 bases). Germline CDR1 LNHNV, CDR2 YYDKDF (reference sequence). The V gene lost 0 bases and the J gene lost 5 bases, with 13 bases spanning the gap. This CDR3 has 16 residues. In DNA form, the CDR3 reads TGTGCCACCAGCAGAGATGCATCAGGGGCAAATGAAAAACTGTTTTTT. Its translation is CATSRDASGANEKLFF.

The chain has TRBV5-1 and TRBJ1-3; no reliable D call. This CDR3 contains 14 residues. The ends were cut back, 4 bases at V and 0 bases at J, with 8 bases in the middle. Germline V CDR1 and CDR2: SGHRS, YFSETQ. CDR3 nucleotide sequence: TGCGCCAGCAGCGAAAATGGCTCTGGAAACACCATATATTTT. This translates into CASSENGSGNTIYF.

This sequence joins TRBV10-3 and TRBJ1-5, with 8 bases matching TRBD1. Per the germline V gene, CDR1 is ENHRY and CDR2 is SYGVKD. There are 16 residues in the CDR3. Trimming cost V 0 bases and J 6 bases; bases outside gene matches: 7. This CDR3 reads CAISESRNRGSQPQHF. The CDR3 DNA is TGTGCCATCAGTGAGTCAAGAAACAGGGGGTCTCAGCCCCAGCATTTT.